The rows below give T cell receptor beta chains drawn from one sample of a study of blood T cell repertoires in COVID-19. Sequencing used immunoSEQ multiplex PCR; TCRdb keeps in-frame clones, though not all of them. The sample has under 250,000 clones; around 85% are singletons. Material for sequencing was peripheral blood. All receptors derive from a woman aged 80 or older with acute or convalescent COVID-19. Each CDR3 is given with its conserved first and last residue. D genes are given only for firm matches. Clone sizes are given selectively: once, few, many, or a class where the clone is expanded.

>TRBV19|TRBD1|few|TRBJ1-6
TGTGCCAGTAAACAGACAGGGGCACTTGGTTCACCCCTCCACTTT
CASKQTGALGSPLHF
>TRBV28|-|-|TRBJ1-5
TGTGCCAGCCGGAGCTCTCAGCCCCAGCATTTT
CASRSSQPQHF
>TRBV3-1/TRBV3-2|-|once|TRBJ1-5
TGTGCCAGCAGCCAATATAGCAATCAGCCCCAGCATTTT
CASSQYSNQPQHF
>TRBV5-6|-|-|TRBJ2-3
TGTGCCAGCAGCTTGCTAAGGAGAGGGACTTTCACAGATACGCAGTATTTT
CASSLLRRGTFTDTQYF
>TRBV29-1|-|once|TRBJ2-2
TGCAGCGTATCTGCGAGACCCTCGGGCACCGGGGAGCTGTTTTTT
CSVSARPSGTGELFF
>TRBV6-4|TRBD2|-|TRBJ2-7
TGTGCCAGCAGGATGGGGACTAGCGGGCCGGACTCCTACGAGCAGTACTTC
CASRMGTSGPDSYEQYF
>TRBV29-1|TRBD2|-|TRBJ2-5
TGCAGCGTTGCGGTCAAAAGCGGGAGCGGCCAGACCCAGTACTTC
CSVAVKSGSGQTQYF
>TRBV4-1|TRBD2|-|TRBJ2-1
TGCGCCAGCAGCCAGGTCGGAGCGGGGAATGAGCAGTTCTTC
CASSQVGAGNEQFF
>TRBV7-9|TRBD1|-|TRBJ1-2
TGTGCCAGCAGCCGAGACAGGGACGGTGGCTACACCTTC
CASSRDRDGGYTF
>TRBV28|-|few|TRBJ1-5
TGTGCCAGCAGTTTAGGTACTCAATTTCAGCCCCAGCATTTT
CASSLGTQFQPQHF
>TRBV6-5|TRBD1|-|TRBJ1-3
TGTGCCAGCAGCCGAACAGGGGACTCTGGAAACACCATATATTTT
CASSRTGDSGNTIYF
>TRBV3-1/TRBV3-2|TRBD2|-|TRBJ2-5
TGTGCCAGCAGCCAATTCTCGGGAGGAGGGGAGACCCAGTACTTC
CASSQFSGGGETQYF
>TRBV19|TRBD1|once|TRBJ2-1
TGTGCCAGTAGTAATGGACAGGGATTGAGCTCCTACAATGAGCAGTTCTTC
CASSNGQGLSSYNEQFF
>TRBV9|TRBD2|-|TRBJ2-7
TGTGCCAGCAGCGTATCCGGGACTAGTCCCGAGCAGTACTTC
CASSVSGTSPEQYF
>TRBV4-2|-|-|TRBJ1-3
TGTGCCAGCAGCCAAGGGTTAACAGGGAGAAACACCATATATTTT
CASSQGLTGRNTIYF
>TRBV6-5|TRBD2|-|TRBJ2-7
TGTGCCAGCAGTCCCAGACTAGCGGGAGACGAGCAGTACTTC
CASSPRLAGDEQYF
>TRBV5-1|TRBD2|once|TRBJ2-3
TGCGCCAGCAGTGATAGCGGGGTAGATACGCAGTATTTT
CASSDSGVDTQYF
>TRBV11-2|TRBD1|-|TRBJ2-7
TGTGCCAGCAGCCTGGACAGGGGATACGAGCAGTACTTC
CASSLDRGYEQYF
>TRBV11-2|TRBD1|-|TRBJ2-1
TGTGCCAGCAGTTGGGGGGACAGGGACTACAATGAGCAGTTCTTC
CASSWGDRDYNEQFF
>TRBV7-2|-|few|TRBJ2-2
TGTGCCAGCAGCCGGGACAAAAACACCGGGGAGCTGTTTTTT
CASSRDKNTGELFF
>TRBV25-1|-|-|TRBJ1-4
TGTGCCAGCAGTGAATATTTAACTGCAACTAATGAAAAACTGTTTTTT
CASSEYLTATNEKLFF
>TRBV28|TRBD1|-|TRBJ2-5
TGTGCCAGCAGTACAGGGGGCGCGTGGGAGACCCAGTACTTC
CASSTGGAWETQYF
>TRBV19|-|-|TRBJ2-5
TGTGCCAGTAGGGAGAGAGAGACCCAGTACTTC
CASRERETQYF
>TRBV9|-|-|TRBJ2-1
TGTGCCAGCAGCGCCAGACTAGGATCGGATGAGCAGTTCTTC
CASSARLGSDEQFF
>TRBV3-1/TRBV3-2|TRBD1|-|TRBJ1-1
TGTGCCAGCAGCCAGGGACAGCCGAACACTGAAGCTTTCTTT
CASSQGQPNTEAFF
>TRBV19|TRBD1|-|TRBJ1-2
TGTGCCAGTAAGGCCGACAGGGAATTTCTCTATGGCTACACCTTC
CASKADREFLYGYTF
>TRBV18|-|-|TRBJ1-4
TGTGCCAGCTCACCAGGCCAGAATGAAAAACTGTTTTTT
CASSPGQNEKLFF
>TRBV11-2|-|few|TRBJ1-3
TGTGCCAGCAGCTTATCCGGGACTCACAAAGGAAACACCATATATTTT
CASSLSGTHKGNTIYF
>TRBV2|-|-|TRBJ2-1
TGTGCCAGCAGTGCGGGGGGCCTCTACAATGAGCAGTTCTTC
CASSAGGLYNEQFF
>TRBV11-2|-|-|TRBJ2-5
TGTGCCAGCAGCTTAAACAGCCAAGAGACCCAGTACTTC
CASSLNSQETQYF
>TRBV25-1|-|-|TRBJ1-1
TGTGCCAGCAGTGACCGCCGCGGGGGGCTTGGCACTGAAGCTTTCTTT
CASSDRRGGLGTEAFF
>TRBV7-2|TRBD1|-|TRBJ1-2
TGTGCCAGCAGCGCGCAGACAGGGGGCCTCCTTATACCCCTCTATGGCTACACCTTC
CASSAQTGGLLIPLYGYTF
>TRBV9|-|-|TRBJ2-2
TGTGCCAGCAGCGACGCGAGATTCCACGGGGAGCTGTTTTTT
CASSDARFHGELFF
>TRBV3-1/TRBV3-2|TRBD2|-|TRBJ2-7
TGTGCCAGCAGCCCCCAAGGCGGAGCGGGGAACGAGCAGTACTTC
CASSPQGGAGNEQYF
>TRBV29-1|-|-|TRBJ2-5
TGCAGCGTTGTTAGCAGGCCAGCGGATAAAGAGACCCAGTACTTC
CSVVSRPADKETQYF
>TRBV5-4|-|-|TRBJ1-3
TGTGCCAGCAGCTCCACAGGCTCTGGAAACACCATATATTTT
CASSSTGSGNTIYF
>TRBV7-8|TRBD2|few|TRBJ2-3
TGTGCCAGCAGCTACCGGACTAGCGGGGTAGCAGATACGCAGTATTTT
CASSYRTSGVADTQYF
>TRBV5-1|-|-|TRBJ1-3
TGCGCCAGCAGCGTAACAGGGCACTCTGGAAACACCATATATTTT
CASSVTGHSGNTIYF
>TRBV29-1|TRBD1|-|TRBJ2-7
TGCAGCGTTGCCGGGACAGGGAGTAAACCCCGTGACTACGAGCAGTACTTC
CSVAGTGSKPRDYEQYF
>TRBV29-1|-|-|TRBJ1-2
TGCAGCGTTGAGCACAGCTACACCTTC
CSVEHSYTF
>TRBV7-2|-|-|TRBJ1-4
TGTGCCAGCAGCTCGACCCGAGGGGAAAAACTGTTTTTT
CASSSTRGEKLFF
>TRBV27|-|-|TRBJ2-1
TGTGCCAGCACCCCTGGGGGGGGCCGAGAGCAGTTCTTC
CASTPGGGREQFF
>TRBV4-2|-|-|TRBJ1-1
TGTGCCAGCACCGGGCAGATAAACACTGAAGCTTTCTTT
CASTGQINTEAFF
>TRBV11-3|TRBD2|-|TRBJ2-2
TGTGCCAGCAGCCCCGGGACTAGCGGGAGCACCGGGGAGCTGTTTTTT
CASSPGTSGSTGELFF
>TRBV11-2|-|-|TRBJ1-5
TGTGCCAGCAGCTTAGATGGTGGAGGTAATCAGCCCCAGCATTTT
CASSLDGGGNQPQHF
>TRBV7-2|-|few|TRBJ2-7
TGTGCCAGCAGCGACGCCGCAGGGCCCTACGAGCAGTACTTC
CASSDAAGPYEQYF
>TRBV2|-|few|TRBJ2-1
TGTGCCAGCAGTATCGACAGGTCCTACAATGAGCAGTTCTTC
CASSIDRSYNEQFF
>TRBV30|-|-|TRBJ2-6
TGTGCCTGGAGTGTTACAGGAGTCTACAACCTTGGGGCCAACGTCCTGACTTTC
CAWSVTGVYNLGANVLTF
>TRBV2|TRBD2|-|TRBJ2-2
TGTGCCACACAGGGCCTAGCGGGAACCGGGGAGCTGTTTTTT
CATQGLAGTGELFF
>TRBV29-1|-|-|TRBJ2-5
TGCAGCGTTGATACAAATTTAGAGACCCAGTACTTC
CSVDTNLETQYF